One TCR beta chain is described in this entry. The sample originates from a study of blood T cell repertoires in COVID-19. Study-level background: Samples taken during acute and convalescent COVID-19 were collected in the United States, Italy and Spain. Sources were T cells, B-cell-depleted T cells, or PBMCs; the material itself was cDNA or gDNA.

Authors' methods: The authors estimated nucleated cell counts from reference gene primer amplification. The assay was immunoSEQ multiplex PCR, and TCRdb's table has in-frame clones only and misses some. V and J calls and clone size follow that table, whereas D and trimming were derived from the DNA. The sample yields 160,000 or so clones, 87% seen once. The trim removed 3 bases at V and 5 bases at J, leaving 3 bases unmatched. Germline V gene data show CDR1 as KGHSH and CDR2 as LQKENI. CDR3 length equals 13 residues. The V and J genes are TRBV18 and TRBJ1-2; 7 bases are a match to TRBD1. This TCR came from a woman aged 45-59 years with acute or convalescent COVID-19. Sequenced input: peripheral blood. This CDR3 is CASSPDREYGYTF. The DNA of the CDR3 is TGTGCCAGCTCACCCGACAGGGAGTATGGCTACACCTTC.